This T cell receptor (beta chain) is from a study of blood T cell repertoires in COVID-19. Study-wide background: Sites in the United States, Italy and Spain provided acute and convalescent COVID-19 samples. T cells, B-cell-depleted T cells, or PBMCs provided the cDNA or gDNA that served as material.

The table came from immunoSEQ multiplex PCR; TCRdb's copy has only in-frame clones and leaves some out. The sample has about 350,000 clones, roughly 86% seen once. Germline lookup yields CDR1 SEHNR and CDR2 FQNEAQ (reference sequence). V was clipped by 2 bases and J by 3 bases, with 7 bases between them. CDR3 length: 14 amino acids. Living in about 25 US areas, the participants were between 18 and 89 years of age. Cohorts were based on clinical histories the participants reported. Sequenced sample: PBMCs or T cells enriched from blood (not recorded which). The origin of this receptor is a woman in her thirties who had been exposed to COVID-19. The rearrangement joins TRBV7-9 to TRBJ2-2; perhaps TRBD1 as D (6 bases). CDR3 residues: CASSLRGYTGELFF. CDR3 nucleotide sequence: TGTGCCAGCAGCTTAAGGGGGTACACCGGGGAGCTGTTTTTT.